The 29 T cell receptor beta chains listed next were all sequenced from one sample in a study of blood T cell repertoires in COVID-19. The method was immunoSEQ multiplex PCR; TCRdb's version includes in-frame clones alone and lacks a portion of them. The sample consists of more than 45,000 clones, about 84% of them appearing once. Sequencing was carried out using peripheral blood. The receptors originated from a woman aged 60 to 75 with acute or convalescent COVID-19.

This clone was counted once. The rearrangement links TRBV11-3 to TRBJ2-1, with 9 bases that match TRBD1. J was trimmed by 6 bases and V by 3 bases; bases with no gene match: 3. The germline V gene encodes CDR1 SGHNT and CDR2 YENEEA. The CDR3 totals 14 residues. The CDR3 sequence is CASSLGQGFNEQFF. The CDR3 DNA follows: TGTGCCAGCAGCTTGGGACAGGGTTTCAATGAGCAGTTCTTC.

This clone was detected only a few times. This sequence joins TRBV3-1 (or the pseudogene TRBV3-2) and TRBJ2-1, with TRBD2 matching 9 bases. Per germline, CDR1 LGHDT and CDR2 YNNKEL (reference sequence). The CDR3 runs to 15 residues. J was trimmed by 5 bases and V by 4 bases; bases with no gene match: 6. The CDR3 coding sequence is TGTGCCAGCAGCCGTCAGGCTAGCGGGAACAATGAGCAGTTCTTC. It encodes CASSRQASGNNEQFF.

This clone was detected only a few times. The chain uses TRBV11-1 and TRBJ1-1; the D gene is possibly TRBD1 (5 bases). Per the germline V gene, CDR1 is SGHAT and CDR2 is FQDESV (reference sequence). Trimming cost V 6 bases and J 4 bases, with 15 bases left between them. The CDR3 runs 14 residues. The CDR3 sequence: CASRHRTSGTEAFF. The CDR3 nucleotides are TGTGCCAGCAGGCACAGGACAAGTGGCACTGAAGCTTTCTTT. Combining the CDR3 with reference TRBV11-1 and TRBJ1-1 gives the whole variable domain EAEVAQSPRYKITEKSQAVAFWCDPISGHATLYWYRQILGQGPELLVQFQDESVVDDSQLPKDRFSAERLKGVDSTLKIQPAELGDSAMYLCASRHRTSGTEAFFGQGTRLTVV.

V gene TRBV5-1 combines with J gene TRBJ2-7; 7 bases are a match to TRBD1. This CDR3 contains 15 residues. J gave up 3 bases and V 1 base, and 7 bases lay outside the gene matches. Per germline, CDR1 SGHRS and CDR2 YFSETQ. The CDR3 bases are TGCGCCAGCAGCTTGCAAGTGGGACAGTTCTACGAGCAGTACTTC. This translates into CASSLQVGQFYEQYF.

This chain joins TRBV15 and TRBJ1-2; 9 bases map to TRBD1. The junction had 3 bases not matched to a gene; V was cut back by 0 bases and J by 7 bases. Germline loops: CDR1 LNHNV, CDR2 YYDKDF (reference sequence). CDR3 size: 14 residues. The CDR3 coding sequence is TGTGCCACCAGCAGAGAAGGGACAGGGACTGGCTACACCTTC. Translated: CATSREGTGTGYTF.

The chain is built from TRBV7-2 and TRBJ2-7; TRBD1 matches at 7 bases. This CDR3 is built from 14 residues. CDR1 is SGHTA and CDR2 is FQGNSA in the germline V gene. Germline trimming cut 6 bases from V and 6 bases from J; bases unmatched to any gene: 11. CDR3 DNA sequence: TGTGCCAGCAGACGAGGACAGGCTGTGGGCGAGCAGTACTTC. Translated: CASRRGQAVGEQYF.

The chain carries TRBV6-5 and TRBJ2-3; unclear D gene. This CDR3 contains 14 residues. Germline CDR1 and CDR2: MNHEY and SVGAGI. Trimming removed 1 base from V and 1 base from J, with 6 bases in between. DNA for the CDR3: TGTGCCAGCAGTTACTTGGCTGGCACAGATACGCAGTATTTT. Translated, it gives CASSYLAGTDTQYF.

The chain uses TRBV6-5 and TRBJ2-5; 10 bases are a match to TRBD2. The CDR3 runs to 15 residues. The J segment lost 7 bases and the V segment lost 4 bases, leaving 9 bases of the junction unmatched. The germline gives CDR1 MNHEY, CDR2 SVGAGI. The CDR3 DNA sequence: TGTGCCAGCAGTTCCCTCCTAGCGGGAGAAGGGACCCAGTACTTC. This gives the protein CASSSLLAGEGTQYF.

This clone was counted once. The J gene is TRBJ1-2, the V gene TRBV27; no clear D gene. Trimming removed 5 bases from V and 0 bases from J, with 10 bases in between. From germline, CDR1 is MNHEY and CDR2 SMNVEV (reference sequence). This CDR3 contains 14 residues. The CDR3 region is CASSPRGTNYGYTF. The CDR3, as DNA: TGTGCCAGCAGTCCCCGGGGAACTAACTATGGCTACACCTTC.

To note about this clone: The same CDR3 arises from other DNA sequences in this sample as well. The chain employs TRBV7-2 and TRBJ1-2; no firm D call. With 2 bases removed from V and 1 base from J, the gap between germline ends came to 5 bases. The CDR3 loop spans 13 amino acids. Looked up from germline, CDR1 is SGHTA and CDR2 is FQGNSA. CDR3 residues: CASSLRVNYGYTF. The CDR3 nucleotides are TGTGCCAGCAGCTTACGGGTTAACTATGGCTACACCTTC. Using reference TRBV7-2 and TRBJ1-2 for the parts outside the CDR3, the full variable domain is GAGVSQSPSNKVTEKGKDVELRCDPISGHTALYWYRQSLGQGLEFLIYFQGNSAPDKSGLPSDRFSAERTGGSVSTLTIQRTQQEDSAVYLCASSLRVNYGYTFGSGTRLTVV.

The J gene is TRBJ2-3, the V gene TRBV5-4; D not resolved. V shed 0 bases and J shed 0 bases, with 5 bases lying between them. Germline V lookup: CDR1 SGHNT, CDR2 YYREEE (reference sequence). This CDR3 is 14 amino acids long. CDR3 in amino acids: CASSLDYSTDTQYF. The CDR3 nucleotides are TGTGCCAGCAGCTTGGACTATAGCACAGATACGCAGTATTTT. The whole variable domain, filled in from reference TRBV5-4 and TRBJ2-3, reads ETGVTQSPTHLIKTRGQQVTLRCSSQSGHNTVSWYQQALGQGPQFIFQYYREEENGRGNFPPRFSGLQFPNYSSELNVNALELDDSALYLCASSLDYSTDTQYFGPGTRLTVL.

The chain combines TRBV7-8 with TRBJ2-1; TRBD2 matches 9 bases. The V segment lost 5 bases and the J segment 6 bases; nucleotides outside the gene matches: 8. The CDR3 sequence is 15 residues long. Germline loops: CDR1 SGHVS, CDR2 FQNEAQ. Here the CDR3 DNA reads TGTGCCAGCAGCCCGCTAGCGGGACGGACCAATGAGCAGTTCTTC. Encoded protein: CASSPLAGRTNEQFF.

This rearrangement joins TRBV7-3 to TRBJ2-3; possibly TRBD1 for D (6 bases). V was clipped by 5 bases and J by 12 bases, with 18 bases between them. CDR3 length equals 13 residues. The germline CDR1 and CDR2 sequences are SGHTA and FQGTGA. The CDR3 sequence: CASSHGTSADQYF. The CDR3 coding sequence is TGTGCCAGCAGCCACGGGACAAGCGCCGATCAGTATTTT.

CDR3 coding DNA: TGTGCTAGTGGCTCCAACCCGGGACAGCAGAACACTGAAGCTTTCTTT. This sequence encodes CASGSNPGQQNTEAFF. The rearrangement joins TRBV12-5 to TRBJ1-1, with 7 bases matching TRBD1. Germline CDR1 is LGHNT and CDR2 is FRNRAP. The CDR3 is made up of 16 amino acids. With V trimmed by 6 bases and J by 1 base, 11 bases remained unmatched.

The J gene is TRBJ1-3, the V gene TRBV11-2; D possibly corresponds to TRBD1 (6 bases). This CDR3 is 13 amino acids long. The germline CDR1 and CDR2 sequences are SGHAT and FQNNGV. Trimming pared 5 bases from V and 5 bases from J, leaving 10 bases between. In nucleotides, the CDR3 is TGTGCCAGCAGCACAGGGCCGAGAAACACCATATATTTT. It specifies CASSTGPRNTIYF. Complete variable domain (other parts from reference TRBV11-2 and TRBJ1-3): EAGVAQSPRYKIIEKRQSVAFWCNPISGHATLYWYQQILGQGPKLLIQFQNNGVVDDSQLPKDRFSAERLKGVDSTLKIQPAKLEDSAVYLCASSTGPRNTIYFGEGSWLTVV.

The CDR3 loop is CASSPELAGAHLQYF. The CDR3 region has the DNA TGTGCCAGCAGCCCCGAACTAGCGGGGGCCCATCTCCAGTACTTC. The chain uses TRBV7-3 and TRBJ2-5; 11 nucleotides match TRBD2. J lost 10 bases, V lost 5 bases, and 12 bases had no gene match. From germline, CDR1 is SGHTA and CDR2 FQGTGA. The CDR3 is 15 residues long.

The chain combines TRBV10-3 with TRBJ2-2; 9 positions agree with TRBD2. There are 15 residues in the CDR3. Per the germline V gene, CDR1 is ENHRY and CDR2 is SYGVKD. Trimming took 5 bases from V and 2 from J; bases not matched to a gene: 3. The CDR3 loop is CAISSGRTNTGELFF. CDR3 DNA sequence: TGTGCCATCAGTAGCGGGAGGACCAACACCGGGGAGCTGTTTTTT.

In DNA, the CDR3 is TGTGCCAGCAGCTTGAAGACAGGGACGAGCTCCTACGAGCAGTACTTC. It specifies CASSLKTGTSSYEQYF. The rearrangement links TRBV7-9 to TRBJ2-7, with 7 nucleotides matching TRBD1. The germline V gene has CDR1 SEHNR and CDR2 FQNEAQ (reference sequence). V lost 3 bases to trimming and J lost 0 bases; unmatched junction nucleotides: 8. There are 16 residues in the CDR3.

The chain couples TRBV6-5 to TRBJ2-7, with TRBD2 identical over 7 bases. Trimming took 11 bases from V and 6 from J; bases not matched to a gene: 13. Germline values: CDR1 MNHEY, CDR2 SVGAGI. CDR3 length: 13 residues. The CDR3 sequence is CASQVGRGAEQYF. CDR3 nucleotides: TGTGCCTCCCAGGTAGGGAGGGGCGCCGAGCAGTACTTC.

The chain employs TRBV27 and TRBJ2-4; TRBD1 matches 7 bases. CDR1 is MNHEY and CDR2 is SMNVEV in the germline V gene (reference sequence). V dropped 3 bases and J dropped 8; count of bases not matched to a gene: 7. CDR3 length equals 14 residues. The CDR3 spells CASSFADRPHIQYF. In DNA, the CDR3 is TGTGCCAGCAGTTTTGCGGACAGGCCGCACATTCAGTACTTC.

V is TRBV18 and J is TRBJ2-3, with 7 nucleotides matching TRBD2. The CDR3 length is 15 residues. After removal of 2 bases from V and 6 bases from J, the junction contained 8 bases not matched to a gene. In germline, CDR1 is KGHSH, CDR2 LQKENI. The CDR3 sequence is CASSPWLAVGDTQYF. In nucleotides, the CDR3 is TGTGCCAGCTCACCATGGCTAGCGGTCGGGGATACGCAGTATTTT.

The chain recombines TRBV19 with TRBJ1-4; D gene ambiguous. Germline V lookup: CDR1 LNHDA, CDR2 SQIVND (reference sequence). Trimming pared 5 bases from V and 5 bases from J, leaving 12 bases between. The CDR3 loop spans 14 amino acids. The CDR3 spells CASSVQVVNEKLFF. The DNA for the CDR3 is TGTGCCAGTAGTGTGCAGGTTGTGAATGAAAAACTGTTTTTT.

This chain uses TRBV7-2 with TRBJ2-3, with D maybe TRBD2 (5 bases). The CDR3 contains 14 residues. Trimming removed 0 bases at V and 8 bases at J, with 12 bases between. Germline lookup yields CDR1 SGHTA and CDR2 FQGNSA. CDR3 in amino acids: CASSLAGSGFTQYF. The CDR3 DNA sequence: TGTGCCAGCAGCTTAGCGGGGAGCGGTTTTACGCAGTATTTT.

The chain couples TRBV12-5 to TRBJ2-3; 8 bases agree with TRBD2. CDR1 is LGHNT and CDR2 is FRNRAP in the germline V gene. There are 15 residues in the CDR3. The V segment lost 0 bases and the J segment 1 base; nucleotides outside the gene matches: 0. Here the CDR3 reads CASGLVAGGTDTQYF. CDR3 coding DNA: TGTGCTAGTGGTTTGGTAGCGGGAGGCACAGATACGCAGTATTTT.

As to this clone: No DNA is shown, since the ends of the CDR3 on it are uncertain; the CDR3 is the one TCRdb lists. CDR3 amino acids: CASSLVGQGNGYF. The chain recombines TRBV7-9 with TRBJ2-4; the tabulated D call, TRBD1, remains unverified against the DNA. CDR1 SEHNR and CDR2 FQNEAQ come from the germline V gene (reference sequence). Both ends counted, the CDR3 spans 13 residues.

Remarks on this clone: A read error may account for a junction end that differs from germline. The chain uses TRBV6-2 or TRBV6-3 and TRBJ2-7, with 7 bases lining up with TRBD1. The CDR3 runs to 16 residues. CDR1 and CDR2 from the germline V gene are MNHEY and SVGEGT. The CDR3 sequence is CASSYDPRQGFYEQCF. CDR3 nucleotides: TGTGCCAGCAGTTACGATCCCCGACAGGGCTTCTACGAGCAGTGCTTC.

J is TRBJ1-1 and V is TRBV19; unclear D gene. The germline V and J ends were trimmed by 3 bases and 1 base, with 9 bases remaining between them. Germline V lookup: CDR1 LNHDA, CDR2 SQIVND (reference sequence). This CDR3 has 14 residues. CDR3 coding DNA: TGTGCCAGTAGTATCGGAGGGAGGAACACTGAAGCTTTCTTT. Translating it yields CASSIGGRNTEAFF.

V and J are TRBV7-3 and TRBJ2-6, with 10 bases fitting TRBD1. V was pared by 4 bases and J by 1 base, with 7 bases of the junction left unmatched. Germline CDR1 is SGHTA and CDR2 is FQGTGA. The CDR3 is made up of 18 amino acids. As DNA, the CDR3 is TGTGCCAGCAGCTCCCCCTCGGACAGGGGGTCTGGGGCCAACGTCCTGACTTTC. Encoded protein: CASSSPSDRGSGANVLTF. The full variable domain, in which reference TRBV7-3 and TRBJ2-6 provide the parts outside the CDR3, is GAGVSQTPSNKVTEKGKYVELRCDPISGHTALYWYRQSLGQGPEFLIYFQGTGAADDSGLPNDRFFAVRPEGSVSTLKIQRTERGDSAVYLCASSSPSDRGSGANVLTFGAGSRLTVL.

This sequence joins TRBV4-1 and TRBJ2-2; tentatively, D is TRBD2 (6 bases). V dropped 1 base and J dropped 4 bases, with 7 bases sitting between them. The CDR3 totals 14 residues. Germline CDR1 MGHRA, CDR2 YSYEKL. The CDR3 is CASSQGGVTGELFF. The DNA of the CDR3 is TGCGCCAGCAGCCAAGGGGGGGTCACCGGGGAGCTGTTTTTT.